Presented here are 4 T cell receptor beta chains from one specimen sequenced in a study of regulatory dendritic cells for organ transplantation. Clones were sequenced by immunoSEQ multiplex PCR, and TCRdb holds only the in-frame ones, with some missing. The profile shows 29,000 or so clones, almost 80% of them singletons. The source material was memory CD4+ T cells from blood. Subset: CD45RO+ memory T cells. These receptors came from a human donor in good health.

This chain connects TRBV4-1 to TRBJ1-4; possible D gene TRBD1, 6 bases. V dropped 6 bases and J dropped 2 bases, with 16 bases sitting between them. The CDR3 loop spans 16 amino acids. CDR1 MGHRA and CDR2 YSYEKL come from the germline V gene. CDR3 DNA sequence: TGCGCCAGCAGAACTGCTCAGGGGAGTACTAATGAAAAACTGTTTTTT. Protein product: CASRTAQGSTNEKLFF.

This clone was counted a few times. The rearrangement links TRBV10-3 to TRBJ2-4, with 8 positions matching TRBD1. Germline-derived CDR1 and CDR2 are ENHRY and SYGVKD. Unmatched junction bases numbered 8, after V lost 6 bases and J lost 16 bases. The CDR3 is made up of 11 amino acids. This chain's CDR3 is CAISSGGPGYF. The CDR3 bases are TGTGCCATCAGCTCAGGGGGCCCTGGATACTTC.

This chain connects TRBV6-6 to TRBJ1-1, with D unresolved. CDR3 length: 12 amino acids. The germline CDR1 and CDR2 sequences are MNHNY and SVGAGI (reference sequence). The V end lost 0 bases, the J end lost 1 base, and 0 bases lay between the germline ends. The CDR3 reads CASSYSNTEAFF. DNA of the CDR3: TGTGCCAGCAGTTACTCGAACACTGAAGCTTTCTTT.

This clone was observed once. This chain links TRBV5-6 with TRBJ1-4, with D unresolved. There are 14 residues in the CDR3. V was cut by 2 bases and J by 6 bases, with 11 bases left in between. CDR1 and CDR2 (germline): SGHDT, YYEEEE. CDR3 coding DNA: TGTGCCAGCAGCTTTGGTGGAGGGTATGAAAAACTGTTTTTT. This gives the protein CASSFGGGYEKLFF.